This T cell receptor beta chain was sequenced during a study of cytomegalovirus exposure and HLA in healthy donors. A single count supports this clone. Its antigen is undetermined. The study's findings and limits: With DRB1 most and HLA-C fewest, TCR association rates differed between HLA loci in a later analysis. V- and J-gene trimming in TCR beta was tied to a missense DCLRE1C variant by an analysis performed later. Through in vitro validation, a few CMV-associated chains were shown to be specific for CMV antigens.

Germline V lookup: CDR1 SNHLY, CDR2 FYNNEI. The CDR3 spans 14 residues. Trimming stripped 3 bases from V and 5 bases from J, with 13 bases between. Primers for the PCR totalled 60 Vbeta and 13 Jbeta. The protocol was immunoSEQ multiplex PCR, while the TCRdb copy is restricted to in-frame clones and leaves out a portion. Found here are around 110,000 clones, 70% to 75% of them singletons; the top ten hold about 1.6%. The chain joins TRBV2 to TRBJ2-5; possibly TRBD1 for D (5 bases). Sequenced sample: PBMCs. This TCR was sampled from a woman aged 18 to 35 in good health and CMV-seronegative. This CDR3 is CASSDSPGLETQYF. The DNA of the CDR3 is TGTGCCAGCAGTGATTCCCCAGGGCTGGAGACCCAGTACTTC.